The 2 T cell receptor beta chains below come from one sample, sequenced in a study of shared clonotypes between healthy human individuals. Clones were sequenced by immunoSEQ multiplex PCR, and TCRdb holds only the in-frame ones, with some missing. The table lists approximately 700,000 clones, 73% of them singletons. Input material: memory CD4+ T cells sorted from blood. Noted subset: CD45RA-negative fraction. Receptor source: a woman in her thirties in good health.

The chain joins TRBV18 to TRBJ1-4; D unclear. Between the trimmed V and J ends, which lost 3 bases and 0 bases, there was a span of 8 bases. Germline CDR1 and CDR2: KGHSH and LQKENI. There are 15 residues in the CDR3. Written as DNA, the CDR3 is TGTGCCAGCTCACCCGAGATCGCAACTAATGAAAAACTGTTTTTT. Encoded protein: CASSPEIATNEKLFF.

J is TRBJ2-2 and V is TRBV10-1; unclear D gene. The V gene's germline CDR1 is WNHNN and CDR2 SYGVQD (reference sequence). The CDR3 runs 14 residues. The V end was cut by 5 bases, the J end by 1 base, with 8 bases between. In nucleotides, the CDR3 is TGCGCCAGCAGTTCTGCTGGGAACACCGGGGAGCTGTTTTTT. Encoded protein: CASSSAGNTGELFF.